This T cell receptor beta chain was sequenced during a study of blood T cell repertoires in COVID-19. The protocol was immunoSEQ multiplex PCR, while the TCRdb copy is restricted to in-frame clones and leaves out a portion. The data show 110,000 to 150,000 clones, around nine tenths seen once. Germline trimming cut 7 bases from V and 0 bases from J; bases unmatched to any gene: 5. Germline CDR1 reads MDHEN; CDR2 reads SYDVKM. The CDR3 length is 14 residues. This TCR was recovered from a human donor in a cohort sampled during active COVID-19. The chain uses TRBV28 and TRBJ1-1, with TRBD1 matching over 7 bases. Input material: peripheral blood. The CDR3 protein is CASTPTGVNTEAFF. For the CDR3, the DNA is TGTGCCAGCACCCCTACAGGGGTGAACACTGAAGCTTTCTTT.